This T cell receptor beta chain comes out of a study of a mutant IDH1 vaccine in newly diagnosed glioma. The table came from immunoSEQ multiplex PCR; TCRdb's copy has only in-frame clones and leaves some out. Of more than 40,000 clones listed, 88% were seen once; the top ten hold more than 5%. The CDR3 has 14 residues. J gave up 2 bases and V 7 bases, and 7 bases lay outside the gene matches. Per germline, CDR1 SQVTM and CDR2 ANQGSEA. A word on this clone: Its antigen is not identified.

Time point described: week 35, safety follow-up. What each vaccine dose contained was 300 ug of mutant IDH1 20-mer peptide, accompanied by topical imiquimod. This TCR derives from a woman between 40 and 50 years old with glioma. The sample consisted of PBMCs, taken from a glioma patient whose treatment included an IDH1 peptide vaccine. This sequence joins TRBV29-1 and TRBJ2-3; 9 positions match TRBD2. The CDR3 DNA is TGCAGCGCCGGGCCTAGCGGGACCACAGATACGCAGTATTTT. Translated: CSAGPSGTTDTQYF.